Listed below are T cell receptor beta chains from one sample, sequenced in a study of blood T cell repertoires in COVID-19. Data came from immunoSEQ multiplex PCR; TCRdb stores just in-frame clones and leaves some out. The sample consists of roughly 90,000 clones, 90% of them appearing once. The specimen was peripheral blood. The receptors stem from a human donor with active COVID-19. The donor label of this sample is uncertain. Both conserved end residues are part of each CDR3. D genes are given only for firm matches. Some rows have no size entry. The others give once, few or many, or a class for an expanded clone.

d_call | cdr3_length | j_call | clone_size | v_call | cdr3_aa | cdr3_nt
. | 15 | TRBJ1-2 | . | TRBV19 | CASSIQQRLAYGYTF | TGTGCCAGTAGTATCCAACAGAGACTAGCCTATGGCTACACCTTC
TRBD1 | 13 | TRBJ1-2 | few | TRBV27 | CASRPTGVNSYTF | TGTGCCAGCAGGCCGACAGGGGTGAACAGCTACACCTTC
TRBD2 | 13 | TRBJ2-3 | . | TRBV5-6 | CASSLKSGTRNLF | TGTGCCAGCAGCTTAAAAAGCGGGACTAGGAATCTATTT
. | 15 | TRBJ2-3 | once | TRBV27 | CASSTRDRSTDTQYF | TGTGCCAGCAGTACGCGGGACAGAAGCACAGATACGCAGTATTTT
TRBD1 | 14 | TRBJ1-2 | . | TRBV6-5 | CASSRTGWDYGYTF | TGTGCCAGCAGTCGGACAGGCTGGGACTATGGCTACACCTTC
. | 15 | TRBJ2-1 | . | TRBV6-2/TRBV6-3 | CASSYEDSSYNEQFF | TGTGCCAGCAGTTACGAGGACAGCTCCTACAATGAGCAGTTCTTC
TRBD1 | 17 | TRBJ2-6 | . | TRBV5-6 | CASSTGTGVSGANVLTF | TGTGCCAGCAGCACAGGGACAGGGGTCTCTGGGGCCAACGTCCTGACTTTC
. | 13 | TRBJ2-7 | . | TRBV5-8 | CASTGGRAREQYF | TGTGCCAGCACCGGTGGCAGGGCTCGAGAGCAGTACTTC
TRBD2 | 17 | TRBJ2-3 | . | TRBV9 | CASSVFTSGGFTDTQYF | TGTGCCAGCAGCGTATTTACTAGCGGGGGCTTCACAGATACGCAGTATTTT
. | 14 | TRBJ1-2 | . | TRBV19 | CASSIVGKNYGYTF | TGTGCCAGTAGTATAGTGGGCAAAAACTATGGCTACACCTTC
TRBD1 | 16 | TRBJ2-1 | . | TRBV6-1 | CASSDPDRGSYNEQFF | TGTGCCAGCAGTGATCCGGACAGGGGGTCCTACAATGAGCAGTTCTTC
. | 15 | TRBJ1-6 | . | TRBV6-6 | CASRVSGTTNTPLHF | TGTGCCAGCAGGGTTTCCGGGACAACTAATACACCCCTCCACTTT
TRBD1 | 16 | TRBJ1-1 | . | TRBV6-6 | CASSLGQGAWNTEAFF | TGTGCCAGCAGCCTAGGACAGGGGGCATGGAACACTGAAGCTTTCTTT
. | 17 | TRBJ2-1 | . | TRBV9 | CASSVEVWGGPDNEQFF | TGTGCCAGCAGCGTAGAGGTATGGGGGGGGCCCGACAATGAGCAGTTCTTC
. | 15 | TRBJ2-7 | . | TRBV6-5 | CASSYSPGRRYEQYF | TGTGCCAGCAGTTACTCCCCCGGAAGGAGGTACGAGCAGTACTTC
. | 15 | TRBJ1-3 | few | TRBV28 | CASRTTDFSGNTIYF | TGTGCCAGCAGAACTACGGACTTCTCTGGAAACACCATATATTTT